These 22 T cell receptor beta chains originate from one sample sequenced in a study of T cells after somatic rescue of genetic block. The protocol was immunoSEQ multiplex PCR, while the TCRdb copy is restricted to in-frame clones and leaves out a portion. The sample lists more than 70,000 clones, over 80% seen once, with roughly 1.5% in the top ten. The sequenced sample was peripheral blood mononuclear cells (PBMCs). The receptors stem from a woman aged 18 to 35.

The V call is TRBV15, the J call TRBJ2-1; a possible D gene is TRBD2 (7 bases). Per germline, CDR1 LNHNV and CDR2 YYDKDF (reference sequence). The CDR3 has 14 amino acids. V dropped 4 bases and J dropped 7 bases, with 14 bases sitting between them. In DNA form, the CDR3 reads TGTGCCACCAGCACCGGGGAGGGGGGGAATGAGCAGTTCTTC. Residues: CATSTGEGGNEQFF.

This chain's CDR3 is CASRKLERDSISYEQYF. CDR3 sequence (DNA): TGTGCCAGCAGAAAGTTGGAGAGGGACTCAATCTCCTACGAGCAGTACTTC. The gene calls are TRBV21-1 and TRBJ2-7; the listed D gene, TRBD2, was not tested against the DNA. TRBV21-1 counts as a pseudogene. There are 17 residues in the CDR3.

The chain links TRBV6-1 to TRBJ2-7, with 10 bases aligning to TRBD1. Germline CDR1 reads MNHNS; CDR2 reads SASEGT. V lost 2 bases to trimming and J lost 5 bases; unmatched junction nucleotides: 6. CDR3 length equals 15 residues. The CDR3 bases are TGTGCCAGCAGTGAACTGAGGACAGGGGGTGACGAGCAGTACTTC. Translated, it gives CASSELRTGGDEQYF.

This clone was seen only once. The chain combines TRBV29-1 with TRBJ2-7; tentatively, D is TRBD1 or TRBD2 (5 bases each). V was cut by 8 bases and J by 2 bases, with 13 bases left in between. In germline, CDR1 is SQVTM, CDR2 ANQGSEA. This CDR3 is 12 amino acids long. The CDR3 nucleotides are TGCAGCATACGGGGCGGACCCTACGAGCAGTACTTC. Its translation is CSIRGGPYEQYF.

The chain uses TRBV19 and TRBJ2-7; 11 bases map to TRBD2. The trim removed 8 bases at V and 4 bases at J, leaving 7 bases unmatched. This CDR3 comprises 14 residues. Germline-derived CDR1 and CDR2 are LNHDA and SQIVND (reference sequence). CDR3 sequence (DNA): TGTGCCAGTTCTCGAACTAGCGGGAGTTACGAGCAGTACTTC. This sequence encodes CASSRTSGSYEQYF.

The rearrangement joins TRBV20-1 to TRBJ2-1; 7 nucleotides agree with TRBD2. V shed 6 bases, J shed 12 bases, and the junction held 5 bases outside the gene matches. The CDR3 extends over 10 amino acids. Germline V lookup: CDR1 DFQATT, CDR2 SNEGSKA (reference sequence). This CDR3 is CSAGGLGQFF. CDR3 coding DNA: TGCAGTGCCGGAGGACTAGGGCAGTTCTTC.

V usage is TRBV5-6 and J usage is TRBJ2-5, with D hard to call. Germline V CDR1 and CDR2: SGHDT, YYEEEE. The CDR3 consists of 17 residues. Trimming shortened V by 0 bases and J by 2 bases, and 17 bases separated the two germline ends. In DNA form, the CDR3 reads TGTGCCAGCAGCTTGGGGATCTCGTTTCGCGGACAAGAGACCCAGTACTTC. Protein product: CASSLGISFRGQETQYF.

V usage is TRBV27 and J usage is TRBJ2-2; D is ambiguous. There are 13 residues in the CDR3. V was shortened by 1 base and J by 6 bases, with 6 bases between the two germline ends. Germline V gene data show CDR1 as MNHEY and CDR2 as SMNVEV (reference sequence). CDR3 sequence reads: CASSLWSAGELFF. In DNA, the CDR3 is TGTGCCAGCAGTTTATGGAGCGCCGGGGAGCTGTTTTTT.

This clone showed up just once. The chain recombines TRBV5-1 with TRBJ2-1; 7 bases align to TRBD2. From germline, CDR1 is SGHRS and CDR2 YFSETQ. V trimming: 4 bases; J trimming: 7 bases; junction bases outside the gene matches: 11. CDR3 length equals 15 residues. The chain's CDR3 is CASSGQAGELNEQFF. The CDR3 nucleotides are TGCGCCAGCAGCGGGCAGGCGGGAGAGTTGAATGAGCAGTTCTTC.

The CDR3 reads CASSDSPRGSGETQYF. Here the CDR3 DNA reads TGTGCCAGCAGTGATTCCCCGCGGGGTAGCGGGGAGACCCAGTACTTC. The gene calls are TRBV25-1 and TRBJ2-5; 7 positions match TRBD2. CDR1 MGHDK and CDR2 SYGVNS come from the germline V gene. Trimming cost V 3 bases and J 5 bases; bases outside gene matches: 12. The CDR3 consists of 16 residues.

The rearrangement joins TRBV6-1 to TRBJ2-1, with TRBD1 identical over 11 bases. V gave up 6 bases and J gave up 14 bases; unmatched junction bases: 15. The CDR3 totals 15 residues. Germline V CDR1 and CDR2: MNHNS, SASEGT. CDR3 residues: CASSLGQGAGWGKFF. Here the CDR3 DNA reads TGTGCCAGCAGCCTCGGACAGGGGGCGGGTTGGGGAAAGTTCTTC.

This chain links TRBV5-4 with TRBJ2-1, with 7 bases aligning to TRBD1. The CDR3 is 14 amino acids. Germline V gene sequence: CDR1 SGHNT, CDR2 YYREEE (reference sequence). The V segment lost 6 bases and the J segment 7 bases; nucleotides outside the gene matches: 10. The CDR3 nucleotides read TGTGCCAGCACCCCCGACAGGGAGTTGAATGAGCAGTTCTTC. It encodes CASTPDRELNEQFF.

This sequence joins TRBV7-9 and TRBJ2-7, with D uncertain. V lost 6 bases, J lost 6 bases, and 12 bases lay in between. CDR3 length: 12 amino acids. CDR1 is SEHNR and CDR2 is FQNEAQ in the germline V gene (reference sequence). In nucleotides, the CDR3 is TGTGCCAGCAGATCCGGGCTCGGCGAGCAGTACTTC. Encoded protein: CASRSGLGEQYF.

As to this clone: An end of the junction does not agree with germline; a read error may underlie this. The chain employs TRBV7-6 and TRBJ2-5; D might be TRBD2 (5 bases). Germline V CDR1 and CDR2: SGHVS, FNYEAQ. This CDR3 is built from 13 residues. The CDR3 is CASSLEGRKTQYF. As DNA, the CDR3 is TGTGCTAGCAGCTTAGAGGGTAGAAAGACCCAGTACTTC.

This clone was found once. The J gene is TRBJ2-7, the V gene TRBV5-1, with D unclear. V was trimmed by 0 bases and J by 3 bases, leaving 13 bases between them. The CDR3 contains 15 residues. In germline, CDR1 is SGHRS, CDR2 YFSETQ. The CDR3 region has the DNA TGCGCCAGCAGCTTGGGGCATCCCTTAGGCTACGAGCAGTACTTC. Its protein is CASSLGHPLGYEQYF.

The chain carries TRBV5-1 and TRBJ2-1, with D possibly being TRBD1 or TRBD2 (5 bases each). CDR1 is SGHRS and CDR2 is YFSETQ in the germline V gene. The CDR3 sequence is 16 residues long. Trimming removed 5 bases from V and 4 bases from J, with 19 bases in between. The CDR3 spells CASSVEGSQDYNEQFF. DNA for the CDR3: TGCGCCAGCAGTGTAGAGGGGAGTCAAGATTACAATGAGCAGTTCTTC.

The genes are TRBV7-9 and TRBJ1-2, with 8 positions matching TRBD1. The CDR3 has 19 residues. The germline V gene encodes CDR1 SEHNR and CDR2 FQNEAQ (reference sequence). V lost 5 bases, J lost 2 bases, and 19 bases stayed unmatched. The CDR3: CASSRTGLGSGVRNYGYTF. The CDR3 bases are TGTGCCAGCAGCCGGACAGGGTTAGGGTCTGGGGTTCGAAACTATGGCTACACCTTC.

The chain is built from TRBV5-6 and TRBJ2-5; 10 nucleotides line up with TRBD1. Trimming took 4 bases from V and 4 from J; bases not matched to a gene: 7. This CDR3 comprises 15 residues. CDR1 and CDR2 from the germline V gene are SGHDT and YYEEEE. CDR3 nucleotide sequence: TGTGCCAGCAGCCACGCGCGGACAGGGGGAGAGACCCAGTACTTC. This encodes CASSHARTGGETQYF.

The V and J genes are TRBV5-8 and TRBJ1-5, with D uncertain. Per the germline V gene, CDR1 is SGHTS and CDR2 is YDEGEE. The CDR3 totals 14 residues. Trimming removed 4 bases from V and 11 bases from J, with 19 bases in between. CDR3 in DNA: TGTGCCAGCAGCGCGCCGGGCCCGCAAGGAACCCAGCATTTT. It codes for CASSAPGPQGTQHF.

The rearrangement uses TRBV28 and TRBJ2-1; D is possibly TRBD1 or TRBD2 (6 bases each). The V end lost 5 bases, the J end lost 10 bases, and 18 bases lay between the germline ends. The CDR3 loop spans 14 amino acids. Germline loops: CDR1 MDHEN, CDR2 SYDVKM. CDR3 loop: CASSPGGTTPEQFF. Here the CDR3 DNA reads TGTGCCAGCAGTCCGGGCGGGACAACTCCAGAGCAGTTCTTC.

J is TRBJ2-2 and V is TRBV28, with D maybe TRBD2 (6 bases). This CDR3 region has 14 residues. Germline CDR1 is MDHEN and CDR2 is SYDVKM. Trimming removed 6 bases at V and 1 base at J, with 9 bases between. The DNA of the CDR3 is TGTGCCAGCAGACGGGGAGGGAACACCGGGGAGCTGTTTTTT. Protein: CASRRGGNTGELFF.

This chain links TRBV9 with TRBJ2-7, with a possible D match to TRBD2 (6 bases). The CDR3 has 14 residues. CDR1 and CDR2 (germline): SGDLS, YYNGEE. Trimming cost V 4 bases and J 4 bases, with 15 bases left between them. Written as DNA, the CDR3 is TGTGCCAGCAGCCCTCAACGGGAGTTTTACGAGCAGTACTTC. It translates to CASSPQREFYEQYF.